This T cell receptor (beta chain) was captured by sequencing in a study of T cell repertoires in cytomegalovirus infection. Study details: Indications came from public TCR beta signatures; they pointed to CMV infection and to a matching HLA type. Findings and limits, study-wide: HLA-C-restricted CMV-specific TCR beta clonotypes prevailed in the ex vivo response. Cumulative public TCR beta family frequency identified CMV carriers with the relevant HLA.

Worth noting for this clonotype: The antigen is unknown.

Germline V CDR1 and CDR2: SEHNR, FQNEAQ (reference sequence). The V gene lost 6 bases and the J gene lost 3 bases, with 15 bases spanning the gap. The CDR3 covers 14 residues. From the reads, TCRdb called clonotypes with MiXCR, one entry per CDR3 protein. This sample yields under 200,000 distinct CDR3 sequences, of which under 20% are seen a single time; 15% to 20% belongs to the top ten. Sequencing was done on a sample of CD8+ T cells from PBMCs. This clonotype originated in a human donor in good health (CMV status not recorded). Some clones in this sample may be carry-over from other donors' samples. The chain joins TRBV7-9 to TRBJ2-7; D might be TRBD1 (5 bases). The CDR3 sequence is CASRADRDLYEQYF. DNA of the CDR3: TGTGCCAGCAGGGCTGACAGAGACCTCTACGAGCAGTACTTC.